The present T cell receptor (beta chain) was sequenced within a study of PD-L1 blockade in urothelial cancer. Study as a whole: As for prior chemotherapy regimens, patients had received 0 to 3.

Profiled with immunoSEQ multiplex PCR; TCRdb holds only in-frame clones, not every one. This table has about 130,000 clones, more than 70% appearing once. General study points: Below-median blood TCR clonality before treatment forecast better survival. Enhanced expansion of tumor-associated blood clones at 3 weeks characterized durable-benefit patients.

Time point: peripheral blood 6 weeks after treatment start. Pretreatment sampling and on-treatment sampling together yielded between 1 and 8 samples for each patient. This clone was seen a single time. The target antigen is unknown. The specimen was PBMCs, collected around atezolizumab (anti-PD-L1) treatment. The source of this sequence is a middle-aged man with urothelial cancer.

This CDR3 reads CASSGDSYGYTF. CDR3 nucleotides: TGTGCCAGCAGCGGGGACAGCTATGGCTACACCTTC. This sequence joins TRBV5-4 and TRBJ1-2, with 7 bases lining up with TRBD1. CDR1 and CDR2 (germline): SGHNT, YYREEE (reference sequence). The CDR3 spans 12 residues. The V segment lost 4 bases and the J segment 4 bases; nucleotides outside the gene matches: 1.